The 2 T cell receptor beta chains below all came from one sample that was sequenced in a study of T cells in tuberculosis. Cells were sorted from thawed PBMC rested overnight and stained with GMM-loaded CD1B tetramer, viability dye and anti-CD3. The lipid loaded on the CD1B tetramers was C32 glucose monomycolate from Rhodococcus equi. Assay: immunoSEQ multiplex PCR; the TCRdb copy retains only in-frame clones and omits some. The sample carries about 54,000 clones, nearly 90% recorded once. The sequenced material came from CD1b-GMM tetramer-negative cells sorted from PBMCs. These receptors all stem from an adult woman with latent tuberculosis.

The rearrangement links TRBV7-2 to TRBJ1-2, with 9 bases that match TRBD1. Germline trimming cut 5 bases from V and 2 bases from J; bases unmatched to any gene: 6. Germline V gene data show CDR1 as SGHTA and CDR2 as FQGNSA. This CDR3 spans 15 amino acids. CDR3 DNA sequence: TGTGCCAGCAGCCTGGGACAGGGAGTAAACTATGGCTACACCTTC. Amino acids: CASSLGQGVNYGYTF.

The chain employs TRBV30 and TRBJ2-3, with 8 bases lining up with TRBD1. The CDR3 extends over 15 amino acids. V lost 2 bases and J lost 1; bases outside the gene matches: 5. The germline V gene encodes CDR1 GTSNPN and CDR2 SVGIG (reference sequence). The CDR3 is CAWSLTGVRTDTQYF. In DNA, the CDR3 is TGTGCCTGGAGTCTGACAGGGGTTCGCACAGATACGCAGTATTTT. The whole variable domain, remainder taken from reference TRBV30 and TRBJ2-3, is SQTIHQWPATLVQPVGSPLSLECTVEGTSNPNLYWYRQAAGRGLQLLFYSVGIGQISSEVPQNLSASRPQDRQFILSSKKLLLSDSGFYLCAWSLTGVRTDTQYFGPGTRLTVL.